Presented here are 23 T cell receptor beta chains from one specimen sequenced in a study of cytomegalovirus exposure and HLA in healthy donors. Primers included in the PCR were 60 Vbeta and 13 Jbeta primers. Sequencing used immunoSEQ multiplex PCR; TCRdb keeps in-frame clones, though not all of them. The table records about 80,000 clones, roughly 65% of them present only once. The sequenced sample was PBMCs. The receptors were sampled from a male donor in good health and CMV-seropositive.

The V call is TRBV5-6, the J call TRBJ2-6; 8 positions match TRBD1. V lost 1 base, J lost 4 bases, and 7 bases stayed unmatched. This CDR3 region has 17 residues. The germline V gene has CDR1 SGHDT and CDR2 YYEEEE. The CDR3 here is CASSLLQGVVGANVLTF. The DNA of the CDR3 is TGTGCCAGCAGCTTGTTACAGGGGGTGGTCGGGGCCAACGTCCTGACTTTC.

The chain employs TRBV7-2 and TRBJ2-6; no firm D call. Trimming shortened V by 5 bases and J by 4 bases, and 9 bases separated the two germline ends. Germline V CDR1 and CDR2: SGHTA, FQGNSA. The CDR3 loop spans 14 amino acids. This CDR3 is CASSPSSGANVLTF. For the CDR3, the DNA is TGTGCCAGCAGCCCTTCCTCCGGGGCCAACGTCCTGACTTTC.

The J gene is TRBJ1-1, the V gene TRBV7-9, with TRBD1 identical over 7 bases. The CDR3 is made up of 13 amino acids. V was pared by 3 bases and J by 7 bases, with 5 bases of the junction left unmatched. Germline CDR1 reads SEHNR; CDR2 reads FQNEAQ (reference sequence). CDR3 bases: TGTGCCAGCAGCTTCGAAGGGGGCCGTGAAGCTTTCTTT. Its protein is CASSFEGGREAFF.

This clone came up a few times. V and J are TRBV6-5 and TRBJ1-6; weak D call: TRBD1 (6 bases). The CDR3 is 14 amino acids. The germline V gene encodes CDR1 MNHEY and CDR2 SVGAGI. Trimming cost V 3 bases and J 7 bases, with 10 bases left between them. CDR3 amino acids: CASSYLQGNSPLHF. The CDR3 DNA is TGTGCCAGCAGTTATTTACAGGGAAATTCACCCCTCCACTTT.

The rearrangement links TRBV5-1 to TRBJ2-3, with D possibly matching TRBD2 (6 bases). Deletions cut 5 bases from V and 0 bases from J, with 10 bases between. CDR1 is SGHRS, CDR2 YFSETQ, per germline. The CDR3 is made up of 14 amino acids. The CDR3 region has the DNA TGCGCCAGCAGGGAGGGGCTTAGCACAGATACGCAGTATTTT. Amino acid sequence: CASREGLSTDTQYF.

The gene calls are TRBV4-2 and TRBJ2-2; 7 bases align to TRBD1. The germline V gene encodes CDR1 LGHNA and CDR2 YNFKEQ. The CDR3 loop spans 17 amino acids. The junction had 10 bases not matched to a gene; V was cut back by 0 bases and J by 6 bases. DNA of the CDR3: TGTGCCAGCAGCCAAGAACCCGAGGGGGCTATCGCCGGGGAGCTGTTTTTT. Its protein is CASSQEPEGAIAGELFF.

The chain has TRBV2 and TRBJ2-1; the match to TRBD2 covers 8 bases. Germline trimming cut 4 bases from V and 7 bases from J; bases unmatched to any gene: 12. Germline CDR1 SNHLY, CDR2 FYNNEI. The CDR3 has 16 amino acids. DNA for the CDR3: TGTGCCAGCAGTGTCCCCGGGGGGGCTCTAAGGAATGAGCAGTTCTTC. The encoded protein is CASSVPGGALRNEQFF.

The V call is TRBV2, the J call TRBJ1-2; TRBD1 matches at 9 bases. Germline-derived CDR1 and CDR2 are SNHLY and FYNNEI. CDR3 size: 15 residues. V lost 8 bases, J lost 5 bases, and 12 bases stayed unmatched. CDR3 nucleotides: TGTGCCAGCGGACAACAGGGGGCTGAGGGATATGGCTACACCTTC. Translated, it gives CASGQQGAEGYGYTF. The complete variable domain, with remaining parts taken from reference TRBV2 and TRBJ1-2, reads EPEVTQTPSHQVTQMGQEVILRCVPISNHLYFYWYRQILGQKVEFLVSFYNNEISEKSEIFDDQFSVERPDGSNFTLKIRSTKLEDSAMYFCASGQQGAEGYGYTFGSGTRLTVV.

The CDR3 DNA reads as TGCGCCAGCAGCTTGGAGGAGAGTACTGATACGCAGTATTTT. Translating it yields CASSLEESTDTQYF. The chain links TRBV5-1 to TRBJ2-3; D gene unclear. Germline CDR1 SGHRS, CDR2 YFSETQ. The V end lost 0 bases, the J end lost 6 bases, and 11 bases lay between the germline ends. The CDR3 is made up of 14 amino acids.

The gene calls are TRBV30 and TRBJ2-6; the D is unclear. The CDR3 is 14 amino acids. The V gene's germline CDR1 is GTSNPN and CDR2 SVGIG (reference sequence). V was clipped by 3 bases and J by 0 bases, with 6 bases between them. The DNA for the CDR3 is TGTGCCTGGAGGTCGCGCTCTGGGGCCAACGTCCTGACTTTC. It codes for CAWRSRSGANVLTF. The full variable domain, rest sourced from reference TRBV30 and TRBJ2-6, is SQTIHQWPATLVQPVGSPLSLECTVEGTSNPNLYWYRQAAGRGLQLLFYSVGIGQISSEVPQNLSASRPQDRQFILSSKKLLLSDSGFYLCAWRSRSGANVLTFGAGSRLTVL.

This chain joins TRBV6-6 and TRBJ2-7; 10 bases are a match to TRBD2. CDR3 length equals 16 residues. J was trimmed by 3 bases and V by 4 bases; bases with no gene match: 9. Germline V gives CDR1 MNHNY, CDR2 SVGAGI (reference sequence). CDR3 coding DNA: TGTGCCAGCAGTTCGCCGCTACTAGCGGGGCACTACGAGCAGTACTTC. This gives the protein CASSSPLLAGHYEQYF.

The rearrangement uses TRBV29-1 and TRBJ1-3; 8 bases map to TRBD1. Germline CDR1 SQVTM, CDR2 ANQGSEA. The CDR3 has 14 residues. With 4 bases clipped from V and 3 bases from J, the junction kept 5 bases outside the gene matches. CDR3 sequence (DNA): TGCAGCGTTGCCGGACAGGGTGATGGAAACACCATATATTTT. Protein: CSVAGQGDGNTIYF.

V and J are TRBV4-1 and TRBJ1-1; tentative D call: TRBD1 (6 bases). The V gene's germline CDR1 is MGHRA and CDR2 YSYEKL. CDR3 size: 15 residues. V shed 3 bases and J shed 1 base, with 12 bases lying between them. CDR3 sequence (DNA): TGCGCCAGCAGCCAGCAGGGGCTTCCGAACACTGAAGCTTTCTTT. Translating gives CASSQQGLPNTEAFF.

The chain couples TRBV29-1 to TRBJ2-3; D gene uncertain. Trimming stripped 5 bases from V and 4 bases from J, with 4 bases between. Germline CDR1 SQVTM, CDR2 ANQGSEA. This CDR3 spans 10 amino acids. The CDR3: CSVLSDTQYF. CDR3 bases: TGCAGCGTTTTATCAGATACGCAGTATTTT.

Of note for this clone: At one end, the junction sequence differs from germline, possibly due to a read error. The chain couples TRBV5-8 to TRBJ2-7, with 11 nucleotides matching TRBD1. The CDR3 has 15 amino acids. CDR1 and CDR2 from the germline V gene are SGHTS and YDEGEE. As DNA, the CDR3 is TGTGCCAGCAGCCGGCGGGGACAGGGGGTTACGATGGCATCCTTC. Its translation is CASSRRGQGVTMASF.

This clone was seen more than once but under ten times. In DNA, the CDR3 is TGTGCCAGCAGTTTGGCGGCCTACATGGGGCTCCCGAATGAAAAACTGTTTTTT. Its protein product is CASSLAAYMGLPNEKLFF. This chain joins TRBV27 and TRBJ1-4, with D perhaps matching TRBD1 (5 bases). The CDR3 loop spans 18 amino acids. CDR1 is MNHEY, CDR2 SMNVEV, per germline (reference sequence). Trimming left V 3 bases short and J 5 bases short, with 22 bases between.

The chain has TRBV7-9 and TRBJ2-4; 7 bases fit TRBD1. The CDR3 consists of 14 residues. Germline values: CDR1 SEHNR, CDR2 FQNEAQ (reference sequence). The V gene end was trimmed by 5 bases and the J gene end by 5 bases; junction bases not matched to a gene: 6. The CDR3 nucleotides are TGTGCCAGCAGCCTGACAGGGTTCCAAAACATTCAGTACTTC. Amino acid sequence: CASSLTGFQNIQYF.

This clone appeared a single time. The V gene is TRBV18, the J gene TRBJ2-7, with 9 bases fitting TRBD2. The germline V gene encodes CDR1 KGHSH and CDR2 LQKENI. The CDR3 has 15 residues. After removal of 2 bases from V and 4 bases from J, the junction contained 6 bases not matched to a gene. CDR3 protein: CASSPGAGGPYEQYF. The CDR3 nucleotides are TGTGCCAGCTCACCAGGGGCGGGGGGGCCGTACGAGCAGTACTTC.

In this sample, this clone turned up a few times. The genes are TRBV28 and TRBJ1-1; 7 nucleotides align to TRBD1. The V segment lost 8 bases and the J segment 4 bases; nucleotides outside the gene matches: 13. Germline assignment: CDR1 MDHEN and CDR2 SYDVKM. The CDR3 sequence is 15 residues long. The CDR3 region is CASGLPGQRSTEAFF. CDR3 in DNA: TGTGCCAGCGGACTGCCGGGACAGCGGTCCACTGAAGCTTTCTTT.

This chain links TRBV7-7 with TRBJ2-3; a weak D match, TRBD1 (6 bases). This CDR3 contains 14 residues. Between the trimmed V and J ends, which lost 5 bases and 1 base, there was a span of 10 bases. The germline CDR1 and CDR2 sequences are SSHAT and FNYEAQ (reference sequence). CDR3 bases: TGTGCCAGCAGCCCAAACAGGGGCACAGATACGCAGTATTTT. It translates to CASSPNRGTDTQYF.

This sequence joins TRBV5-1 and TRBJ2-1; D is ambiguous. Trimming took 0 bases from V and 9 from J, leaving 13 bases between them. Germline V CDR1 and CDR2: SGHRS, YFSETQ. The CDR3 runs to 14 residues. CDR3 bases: TGCGCCAGCAGCTTGGACGCTTCTACGCCTGAGCAGTTCTTC. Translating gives CASSLDASTPEQFF.

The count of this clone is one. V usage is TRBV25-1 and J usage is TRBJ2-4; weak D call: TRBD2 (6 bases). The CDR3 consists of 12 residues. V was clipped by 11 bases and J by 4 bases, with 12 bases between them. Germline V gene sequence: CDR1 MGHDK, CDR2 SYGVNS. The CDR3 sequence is CARGGSKNIQYF. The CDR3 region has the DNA TGTGCCCGAGGAGGGTCTAAAAACATTCAGTACTTC.

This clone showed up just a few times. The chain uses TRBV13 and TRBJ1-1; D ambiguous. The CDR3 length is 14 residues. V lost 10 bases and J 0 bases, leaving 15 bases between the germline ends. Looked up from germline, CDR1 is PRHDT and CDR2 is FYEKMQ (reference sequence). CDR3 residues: CATELRHLNTEAFF. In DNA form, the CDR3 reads TGTGCCACTGAGCTGAGACACTTGAACACTGAAGCTTTCTTT.